This T cell receptor (beta chain) was found in a study of blood T cell repertoires in COVID-19 (dated by TCRdb to about 2020). Concerning the study at large: The collaborator samples originated in the United States, Italy and Spain and spanned the acute and convalescent phases of COVID-19. The material from the prospective study consisted of cDNA or gDNA derived from T cells, B-cell-depleted T cells, or PBMCs. Subjects who had been exposed to COVID-19, were actively infected with it, or had recovered from it provided the deeply sampled blood TCRbeta repertoires that made up the dataset. The repertoires were released in a freely available public database intended as a resource for research on the immune response to SARS-CoV-2. The samples were drawn from the first 160 participants of the ongoing ImmuneRACE study and from more than 1,000 subjects provided by 6 global collaborators. Nearly every sample came with metadata listing a de-identified subject ID, COVID-19 status, age in years and sex. HLA class I and class II types, where available, came from metadata supplied by the sample provider rather than from assay-based typing. Overall study outcomes, separate from this receptor: Clinical and demographic metadata were provided uncurated, with the amount varying by source and participant.

About this clone itself: Its antigen is not yet known. Nothing much larger sits one base from this clone, and base qualities are not available.

CDR1 and CDR2 are drawn from the germline V gene: MNHEY, SVGAGI. From its cysteine to its phenylalanine, the CDR3 spans 14 amino acids. Left in the record is the CDR3 DNA by itself, 42 bases read in frame from the first base. Trimming removed 6 bases from V and 2 bases from J, leaving 11 bases between the germline ends. The immunoSEQ Assay, a bias-controlled multiplex PCR, was used to amplify TCRbeta CDR3 regions from genomic DNA. In the paper's pipeline: Nucleated cell counts per sample were estimated from amplification of reference gene primers within the assay. To quantify the absolute abundance of each unique TCRbeta CDR3 rearrangement, sequence reads were collapsed and filtered. For each sample, productive Simpson clonality was calculated by taking the square root of Simpson's diversity index across productive rearrangements. As stored in TCRdb, this immuneACCESS dataset retains in-frame rearrangements with V and J assigned. A fraction of the clones does not appear; measured against another copy, unresolved V genes explain less than half of the discrepancy, and the remainder lacks a known reason. V and J calls and clone size come straight from that table; D and trimming were deduced from the DNA. The sample table contains some 190,000 clones; only one count was recorded for around 80% of them. Of the sample, roughly 7% is held by the ten largest clones.

In Seattle, one collaborating source enrolled patients while the infection was active and tracked those patients longitudinally over the course of disease. The collaborating institutions used their own protocols to collect whole blood in K2EDTA tubes. For TCRbeta analysis, collaborator samples were shipped as frozen whole blood, as isolated PBMCs, or as DNA extracted from either sample type. Material for sequencing was peripheral blood. The receptor was isolated from a woman of 80 years or more with COVID-19, enrolled during active disease. The chain is assembled from TRBV6-5 and TRBJ1-5, with no confidently assigned D gene. The DNA reads TGTGCCAGCAGAACTGGGGAGGGCAATCAGCCCCAGCATTTT. Protein translation: CASRTGEGNQPQHF.